The rows below give T cell receptor beta chains drawn from one sample of a study of blood T cells in healthy people across ages. One entry per CDR3 protein, called by TCRdb with MiXCR from the 5' RACE reads. The sample holds some 710,000 distinct CDR3 sequences, approximately 22% seen once. Sequencing was performed on blood. Receptors originate from a man aged 70 or older in good health. CDR3s include the opening cysteine and the closing phenylalanine or tryptophan. Each record gives: J gene, clone size, D gene, V gene, CDR3 DNA, CDR3 protein. A D gene is named only where the DNA matches it firmly. Clone size is given for some rows only: seen once, a few or many times, or a class if the clone is expanded.

J: TRBJ2-4; size: few; D: NA; V: TRBV20-1; DNA: TGCAGTGCTACCAGGGGGGAGTTAAACATTCAGTACTTC; CDR3: CSATRGELNIQYF
J: TRBJ2-1; size: NA; D: NA; V: TRBV19; DNA: TGTGCCAGTAGTAAGGGAGGTGAGCAGTTCTTC; CDR3: CASSKGGEQFF
J: TRBJ2-6; size: NA; D: NA; V: TRBV19; DNA: TGTGCCAGTAGCCCGGGACGGCCAACCTCTGGGGCCAACGTCCTGACTTTC; CDR3: CASSPGRPTSGANVLTF
J: TRBJ2-3; size: few; D: TRBD2; V: TRBV6-5; DNA: TGTGCCAGCAGTTACTCGCTAGCGGGGAACACAGATACGCAGTATTTT; CDR3: CASSYSLAGNTDTQYF
J: TRBJ2-5; size: few; D: NA; V: TRBV30; DNA: TGTGCCTGGAGTGACCTAGGGGCAGAGACCCAGTACTTC; CDR3: CAWSDLGAETQYF
J: TRBJ2-4; size: NA; D: NA; V: TRBV28; DNA: TGTGCCAGCCAAGAGGGACAAAAAAACATTCGGTACTTC; CDR3: CASQEGQKNIRYF
J: TRBJ1-1; size: NA; D: NA; V: TRBV7-9; DNA: TGTGCCACGGAACGGGCGAACACTGAAGCTTTCTTT; CDR3: CATERANTEAFF
J: TRBJ2-7; size: NA; D: NA; V: TRBV30; DNA: TGTGCCTGGAGTGTACTCGACGAGCAGTACTTC; CDR3: CAWSVLDEQYF
J: TRBJ2-5; size: few; D: NA; V: TRBV20-1; DNA: TGCAGTGCTAGGGGGTTGGCCCAGTACTTC; CDR3: CSARGLAQYF
J: TRBJ2-1; size: few; D: TRBD2; V: TRBV6-2/TRBV6-3; DNA: TGTGCCAGCAGCCTCGCCGGACTAGCGGGAGGCCGATACCAGTTCTTC; CDR3: CASSLAGLAGGRYQFF
J: TRBJ1-2; size: many; D: NA; V: TRBV5-5; DNA: TGTGCCAGCAGCTTTTCCGGGGTAAACTATGGCTACACCTTC; CDR3: CASSFSGVNYGYTF
J: TRBJ2-1; size: few; D: TRBD2; V: TRBV20-1; DNA: TGCAGTGCGAAGACTAGCGGGAGAGGGGATGAGCAGTTCTTC; CDR3: CSAKTSGRGDEQFF